This paragraph covers one T cell receptor (beta chain) sequence. Its target antigen remains unknown. No much larger clone exists at a distance of one base, and base qualities are not known. Counted from cysteine to phenylalanine, this CDR3 has 12 amino acids. The entry retains the CDR3 DNA only, 36 bases that are in frame from base 1. Between the V and J ends, shortened by 5 bases and 1 base respectively, the junction contains 4 bases. The germline V gene yields KGHDR for CDR1 and SFDVKD for CDR2. The data originate from a study of T-cell memory formation after mild COVID-19 (dated by TCRdb to the early 2020s). For the wider study: TCR sequence clusters from the two donors were largely donor specific. In a couple of donors, T-cell clones that expanded and contracted after mild COVID-19 were tracked by sequencing TCRalpha and TCRbeta repertoires over time. The cohort was made up of two young adult volunteers, one female and one male, who were previously healthy.

Sequenced on an Illumina NovaSeq 6000. Using 5'RACE with constant-segment primers, TCRalpha and TCRbeta cDNA libraries were constructed, with sample barcodes and unique molecular identifiers added in the process. RNA was extracted from every sample with Trizol reagent. The libraries were amplified in two PCR steps, and the second step added a second sample barcode and Illumina TruSeq adapters. Sequencing of the libraries was done on an Illumina NovaSeq, producing 2 x 150 bp paired-end reads. On the study's bioinformatics: With migec v1.2.7, reads were demultiplexed and then collapsed into UMI-guided consensus sequences. With mixcr v2.1.11, UMI consensuses were aligned to TRA and TRB V and J templates and assembled into clonotypes. A clonotype was counted as expanded or contracted only when both edgeR and NoisET called the clonotype significant, with the noise models trained on biological replicates. For edgeR calls, a false discovery rate-adjusted p below 0.01 and a log2 fold-change threshold of 1 were applied. As an exploratory analysis of dynamics, PCA with hierarchical clustering was applied to max-normalized trajectories of the 1000 most abundant clonotypes. Each responding clone was given a CD4 or CD8 phenotype based on the CD4+ and CD8+ repertoires, which had been sequenced separately. Using fastp at Q25 and MiXCR, TCRdb reprocessed the public reads and kept productive beta chains. Each CDR3 protein gets just one entry, which takes the most common genes and DNA from the rows behind it. TCRdb's processing, not the study's, gives the V and J calls here. The sample table holds around 250,000 distinct CDR3 sequences, of which about a sixth were seen once. The ten largest make up around a fifth of the sample.

What the work shows at the level of the full study, not this receptor alone: Only two mild cases were covered in the study, and larger cohorts including severe cases with pre-infection samples were considered necessary. Some responding clones were detected in pre-infection memory, which suggested that pre-existing cross-reactive memory T cells had joined the SARS-CoV-2 response. SARS-CoV-2 specificity of the second-wave clones peaking on day 37 was not confirmed. Clones contracting from day 15 to 85 had balanced CD4/CD8 phenotypes, while a second wave expanding from day 15 to 37 was biased towards CD4+. Contracting CD4+ clones appeared mostly in the CM and EM memory subsets, whereas CD8+ clones were enriched in EMRA.

Ficoll-Paque density gradient centrifugation was the method used to isolate PBMCs. This chain is built from TRBV24-1 and TRBJ1-2, with the D segment identity uncertain. The sequencing input was PBMCs or a T cell subset sorted from them (not recorded which). The clonotype was recovered from a man aged 18 to 35 who had mild COVID-19 (a few samples of this study predate the infection). The sample titles of this study are shuffled in the database, so cell type and time point are left out; the donor was told from shared clones. The DNA reads as follows: TGTGCCACCAGTGGGGATAACTATGGCTACACCTTC. This yields the protein CATSGDNYGYTF.